This TCR beta chain was captured in a study of blood T cell repertoires in COVID-19. Study details: The United States, Italy and Spain supplied acute and convalescent COVID-19 samples. Nucleic acid was either cDNA or gDNA, and it came from T cells, B-cell-depleted T cells, or PBMCs.

Original processing notes: Estimation of nucleated cell counts was performed using reference gene primer amplification. Measured with immunoSEQ multiplex PCR; TCRdb has only the in-frame clones, and not every one. The V and J calls and clone size are taken from that table; D and trimming were inferred from the DNA. The sample records under 250,000 clones, almost 90% being singletons. This clone was detected only once. Trimming cost V 2 bases and J 8 bases; bases outside gene matches: 7. The CDR3 totals 14 residues. Germline CDR1 reads SEHNR; CDR2 reads FQNEAQ (reference sequence). This chain uses TRBV7-9 with TRBJ1-1; 8 bases align to TRBD1. The TCR was taken from a man of 80 years or more with acute or convalescent COVID-19. Sequenced input: peripheral blood. Here the CDR3 DNA reads TGTGCCAGCAGCTTACCAGGACAGGGTTCCGAAGCTTTCTTT. Translating it yields CASSLPGQGSEAFF.